The 17 T cell receptor beta chains below all came from one sample that was sequenced in a study of low-dose radiotherapy and immunotherapy resistance in tumors (dated by TCRdb to between 2021 and 2024). Sequencing relied on an Illumina HiSeq 2500. First-strand cDNA was synthesized with Superscript III and a set of TRAV- and TRBV-specific primers, covering both TCRalpha and TCRbeta chains. TCRs were amplified for around 20 PCR cycles with Phusion, using a constant-region primer paired with the adapter attached to the V primers. TCRdb reprocessed the public reads (quality trimming at Q25 with fastp, clone calling with MiXCR) and kept in-frame beta chains. Every distinct CDR3 protein forms one entry, paired with its most common genes and DNA. The table for this sample lists approximately 100,000 distinct CDR3 sequences; under 25% of them were counted only once. Together, the top ten hold 4.1% of the sample.

Explained via the paper, the time point label denotes: after trial treatment. The sample's treatment or condition label, in plain terms: LDRT plus nivolumab, ipilimumab, low-dose cyclophosphamide and aspirin (RACIN trial). The material sequenced was PBMCs, taken after low-dose radiotherapy plus immunotherapy. These receptors all stem from a male donor with prostate cancer.

This clonotype was counted many times. The chain joins TRBV5-7 to TRBJ1-4; D is possibly TRBD1 (6 bases). TRBV5-7 is placed among ORFs of uncertain function. V lost 4 bases to trimming and J lost 4 bases, with 11 bases between them. The CDR3 length is 14 residues. DNA for the CDR3: TGTGCCAGCAGCGGGACAAGGGGTAATGAAAAACTGTTTTTT. Its translation is CASSGTRGNEKLFF.

This clonotype was picked up many times. The chain links TRBV29-1 to TRBJ2-2, with a possible D match to TRBD1 (5 bases). CDR1 and CDR2 (germline): SQVTM, ANQGSEA. Trimming removed 4 bases from V and 8 bases from J, with 14 bases in between. CDR3 length: 13 amino acids. CDR3 nucleotide sequence: TGCAGCGTTGGAGTAGGGGCGCTTGGGGAGCTGTTTTTT. It translates to CSVGVGALGELFF.

This clonotype was recorded many times. The chain couples TRBV7-2 to TRBJ2-3, with 10 bases lining up with TRBD2. The germline V gene has CDR1 SGHTA and CDR2 FQGNSA. The CDR3 contains 16 residues. The V gene end was trimmed by 3 bases and the J gene end by 4 bases; junction bases not matched to a gene: 7. The CDR3 protein is CASSFPSGGGSDTQYF. CDR3 in DNA: TGTGCCAGCAGCTTCCCAAGCGGGGGGGGGTCAGATACGCAGTATTTT.

The CDR3 here is CSVEDTGVPGGEQYF. In DNA, the CDR3 is TGCAGCGTTGAAGACACAGGGGTTCCCGGCGGCGAGCAGTACTTC. The chain employs TRBV29-1 and TRBJ2-7, with 7 bases that match TRBD1. CDR1 is SQVTM, CDR2 ANQGSEA, per germline. Unmatched junction bases numbered 11, after V lost 0 bases and J lost 6 bases. The CDR3 length is 15 residues.

This clonotype was counted at least ten times. The rearrangement links TRBV5-1 to TRBJ2-5, with D uncertain. With 4 bases removed from V and 0 bases from J, the gap between germline ends came to 4 bases. The CDR3 contains 12 residues. CDR1 SGHRS and CDR2 YFSETQ come from the germline V gene. The CDR3 DNA is TGCGCCAGCAGCCCGAACCAAGAGACCCAGTACTTC. Translation gives CASSPNQETQYF.

This clonotype showed up many times. The V and J genes are TRBV20-1 and TRBJ2-7, with no clear D. V was shortened by 0 bases and J by 6 bases, with 12 bases between the two germline ends. Per germline, CDR1 DFQATT and CDR2 SNEGSKA (reference sequence). This CDR3 region has 13 residues. For the CDR3, the DNA is TGCAGTGCTAGAGATTACGTAAACCGCGAGCAGTACTTC. Its protein is CSARDYVNREQYF.

This rearrangement joins TRBV18 to TRBJ2-1, with 7 bases fitting TRBD2. Germline trimming cut 2 bases from V and 4 bases from J; bases unmatched to any gene: 5. The CDR3 spans 15 residues. Looked up from germline, CDR1 is KGHSH and CDR2 is LQKENI. CDR3 DNA: TGTGCCAGCTCACCAGGGGCGGGAGATTACAATGAGCAGTTCTTC. It is translated as CASSPGAGDYNEQFF.

The chain couples TRBV9 to TRBJ1-5; the D is unclear. Trimming took off 4 bases at V and 0 bases at J, with 11 bases between the two ends. The length of the CDR3 is 15 residues. Germline V CDR1 and CDR2: SGDLS, YYNGEE. The CDR3 loop is CASSYDGYSNQPQHF. The CDR3 DNA reads as TGTGCCAGCAGCTACGACGGGTATAGCAATCAGCCCCAGCATTTT.

The chain is built from TRBV5-4 and TRBJ2-7; 10 bases map to TRBD2. Germline V gene data show CDR1 as SGHNT and CDR2 as YYREEE (reference sequence). CDR3 size: 14 residues. J was trimmed by 4 bases and V by 5 bases; bases with no gene match: 6. CDR3 nucleotides: TGTGCCAGCAGTTCCGGGACTAGCGCGTACGAGCAGTACTTC. This gives the protein CASSSGTSAYEQYF.

This clonotype was counted ten times or more. The gene calls are TRBV28 and TRBJ2-3; the D is unclear. Per the germline V gene, CDR1 is MDHEN and CDR2 is SYDVKM. Trimming removed 5 bases at V and 5 bases at J, with 8 bases between. This CDR3 comprises 12 residues. In DNA form, the CDR3 reads TGTGCCAGCAGTGAGGTATTAGATACGCAGTATTTT. Residues: CASSEVLDTQYF.

This clonotype showed up just a few times. The V call is TRBV3-1, the J call TRBJ2-1, with 10 bases that match TRBD2. CDR1 and CDR2 (germline): LGHDT, YNNKEL (reference sequence). This CDR3 comprises 16 residues. The V segment lost 4 bases and the J segment 1 base; nucleotides outside the gene matches: 4. CDR3 residues: CASSPLAGESYNEQFF. The CDR3 DNA follows: TGTGCCAGCAGCCCTCTAGCGGGGGAGTCCTACAATGAGCAGTTCTTC.

Comment on this clonotype: A far larger clone is off by one base, so a read error is likely. This chain joins TRBV5-5 and TRBJ2-3, with D possibly called TRBD1 or TRBD2 (7 bases each). This CDR3 is 19 amino acids long. Germline loops: CDR1 SGHKS, CDR2 YYEKEE (reference sequence). CDR3 sequence reads: CVSRQGRGPSRASTDTQYF. DNA for the CDR3: TGTGTCAGCCGACAAGGGAGGGGGCCTAGTCGTGCTAGCACAGATACGCAGTATTTT.

This clonotype has ten or more counts. The gene calls are TRBV19 and TRBJ2-6; TRBD1 aligns across 8 bases. This CDR3 has 17 residues. Germline CDR1 reads LNHDA; CDR2 reads SQIVND (reference sequence). Trimming at V came to 2 bases and at J to 2 bases, leaving 5 bases not matched to a gene. Here the CDR3 reads CASSILNRGAGANVLTF. The CDR3 nucleotides are TGTGCCAGTAGTATATTGAACAGGGGGGCTGGGGCCAACGTCCTGACTTTC.

The chain joins TRBV6-2 or TRBV6-3 to TRBJ2-1; D is unclear. CDR1 is MNHEY and CDR2 is SVGEGT in the germline V gene. The CDR3 spans 16 residues. V was shortened by 5 bases and J by 5 bases, with 19 bases between the two germline ends. CDR3 amino acids: CASSELPGTINNEQFF. The CDR3 bases are TGTGCCAGCAGTGAACTCCCTGGAACAATCAACAATGAGCAGTTCTTC.

A remark on this clonotype: This likely stems from a read error, as it lies one base from a far larger clone. This sequence joins TRBV27 and TRBJ1-5, with a tentative D call TRBD1 (6 bases). CDR1 and CDR2 from the germline V gene are MNHEY and SMNVEV (reference sequence). The germline V and J ends were trimmed by 2 bases and 2 bases, with 16 bases remaining between them. This CDR3 spans 17 amino acids. The DNA of the CDR3 is TGTGCCAGCAGTTTACCCCGGACAGAGGTTGGCAATCAGCCCCAGCATTTT. Protein product: CASSLPRTEVGNQPQHF.

This clonotype occurred many times. The V call is TRBV6-2 or TRBV6-3, the J call TRBJ2-6, with D possibly being TRBD1 or TRBD2 (5 bases each). Germline CDR1 MNHEY, CDR2 SVGEGT. The CDR3 has 16 amino acids. Trimming shortened V by 7 bases and J by 0 bases, and 13 bases separated the two germline ends. The CDR3 sequence: CASIHGAASGANVLTF. In DNA, the CDR3 is TGTGCCAGCATCCACGGGGCGGCCTCTGGGGCCAACGTCCTGACTTTC.

This clonotype has a count of ten or more. The chain uses TRBV7-8 and TRBJ2-1, with D possibly being TRBD1 (5 bases). Germline V gene sequence: CDR1 SGHVS, CDR2 FQNEAQ. V lost 4 bases and J 5 bases, leaving 6 bases between the germline ends. The CDR3 sequence is 12 residues long. CDR3 loop: CASSSQDNEQFF. The CDR3 DNA reads as TGTGCCAGCAGCTCACAGGACAATGAGCAGTTCTTC.